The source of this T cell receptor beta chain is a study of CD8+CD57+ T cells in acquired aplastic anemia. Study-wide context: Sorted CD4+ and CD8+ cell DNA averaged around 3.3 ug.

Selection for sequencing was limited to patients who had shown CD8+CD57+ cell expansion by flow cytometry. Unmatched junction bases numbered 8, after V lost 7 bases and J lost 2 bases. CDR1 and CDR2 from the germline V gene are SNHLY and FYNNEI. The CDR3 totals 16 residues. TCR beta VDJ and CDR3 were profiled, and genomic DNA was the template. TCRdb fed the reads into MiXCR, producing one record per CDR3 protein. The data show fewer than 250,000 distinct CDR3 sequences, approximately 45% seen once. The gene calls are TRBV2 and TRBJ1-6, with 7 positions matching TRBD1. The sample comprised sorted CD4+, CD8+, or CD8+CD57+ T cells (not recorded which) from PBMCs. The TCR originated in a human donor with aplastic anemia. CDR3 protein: CASIAGQPTYNSPLHF. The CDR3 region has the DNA TGTGCCAGCATCGCGGGACAGCCCACCTATAATTCACCCCTCCACTTT.